This T cell receptor beta chain comes out of a study of regulatory T cells in long-lasting Graves disease. Broader study findings: Repertoires from persistent disease leaned toward TRBV28, TRBJ1-2 and TRBJ2-5. Lower TCR diversity characterized persistent Graves' patients relative to newly diagnosed patients.

Time point: persistent/refractory GD, antithyroid drugs over 5 years with positive TRAb. PBMC-derived RNA was used for the TCR library. Graves' disease was diagnosed by American Thyroid Association guidelines. The CDR3 is 13 residues long. Trimming took off 4 bases at V and 1 base at J, with 10 bases between the two ends. The V gene's germline CDR1 is SQVTM and CDR2 ANQGSEA. Combining iRepertoire HTBI primers with Arm-PCR of CDR3 regions, the authors built TCR beta libraries. Each CDR3 protein is one row after TCRdb ran MiXCR on the multiplex PCR reads. The data show more than 300,000 distinct CDR3 sequences, roughly 20% seen once. This clonotype was counted at least ten times. Antigen unknown.

The origin of this receptor is a woman aged 40 to 49 with Graves disease. V gene TRBV29-1 combines with J gene TRBJ2-5; D may be TRBD1 (6 bases). Sequenced material: peripheral blood mononuclear cells (PBMCs), taken when the disease was refractory, from a patient treated with antithyroid drugs. The CDR3 nucleotides read TGCAGCGTTGCGGCGGACAGCCAAGAGACCCAGTACTTC. Translation gives CSVAADSQETQYF.